This T cell receptor beta chain is drawn from a study of beta chain features in type 1 diabetes. The study, taken as a whole, reports: PCR may have favored shorter templates equally in patients and controls.

V was shortened by 1 base and J by 0 bases, with 8 bases between the two germline ends. Germline CDR1 SGHRS, CDR2 YFSETQ. The CDR3 contains 14 residues. Markers CD45RO/CCR7/CD25/CD127/CD95/CD27 served to sort CD4+ naive, central memory, regulatory and stem cell-like memory cells. There are a few counts of this clone. Its antigen is not known. Isolated RNA was reverse transcribed in full, so expressed TCRB transcripts were sequenced. Using immunoSEQ multiplex PCR, the repertoire was profiled, and TCRdb retains in-frame clones only, with some absent. Among about 180,000 clones listed, about 13% were seen once.

This clonotype originated in a woman younger than 30 in good health. The specimen sequenced was central memory CD4+ T cells from blood. The chain has TRBV5-1 and TRBJ2-7; D gene unclear. The CDR3 protein is CASSLMRGSYEQYF. DNA of the CDR3: TGCGCCAGCAGCTTGATGAGAGGCTCCTACGAGCAGTACTTC. Complete variable domain (other parts from reference TRBV5-1 and TRBJ2-7): KAGVTQTPRYLIKTRGQQVTLSCSPISGHRSVSWYQQTPGQGLQFLFEYFSETQRNKGNFPGRFSGRQFSNSRSEMNVSTLELGDSALYLCASSLMRGSYEQYFGPGTRLTVT.